The present TCR beta chain was sequenced within a study of Ad26.COV2.S vaccination and SARS-CoV-2 variants. As to treatment: around 19 received Ad26.COV2.S at low or high dose, single or two shots; roughly five received placebo; per-sample allocation not given. The investigators took samples on day 63 after the first vaccine or placebo injection. The CDR3 is 16 residues long. Some clones are missing from TCRdb's copy, which holds only in-frame ones; the method was immunoSEQ multiplex PCR. The profile shows some 320,000 clones, over 80% of them singletons. The material sequenced was peripheral blood, taken in a trial of Ad26.COV2.S vaccine versus placebo. The rearrangement uses TRBV21-1 and TRBJ2-2. TRBV21-1 is reported as a pseudogene. The TCR originated in a person aged 18-65 years who received the Ad26.COV2.S COVID-19 vaccine or a placebo. The DNA of the CDR3 is TGTGCCAGCAGCTTCGGCTCGGGCCCGAACACCGGGGAGCTGTTTTTT. This encodes CASSFGSGPNTGELFF.